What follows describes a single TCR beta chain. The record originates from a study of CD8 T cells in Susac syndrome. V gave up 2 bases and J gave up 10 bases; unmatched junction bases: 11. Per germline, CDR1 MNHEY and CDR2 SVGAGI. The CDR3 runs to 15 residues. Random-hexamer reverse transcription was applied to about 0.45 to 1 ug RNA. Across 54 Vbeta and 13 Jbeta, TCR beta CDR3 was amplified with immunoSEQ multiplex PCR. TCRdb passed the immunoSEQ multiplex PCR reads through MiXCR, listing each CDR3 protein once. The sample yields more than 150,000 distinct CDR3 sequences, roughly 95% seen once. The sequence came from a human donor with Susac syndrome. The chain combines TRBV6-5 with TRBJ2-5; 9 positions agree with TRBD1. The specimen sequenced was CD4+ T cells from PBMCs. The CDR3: CASSYGTGTYGGQYF. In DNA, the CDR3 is TGTGCCAGCAGTTACGGGACAGGGACCTACGGGGGCCAGTACTTC.